The source of this T cell receptor (beta chain) is a study of CD4+ T cells in melanoma. Regarding the study as a whole: CD8+ T cell, macrophage and B cell function reportedly correlated with neoantigen-specific CD4+ T cells. Neoantigen-specific CD4+ T cells in melanoma reportedly had diverse differentiation states.

TCRdb's copy holds only in-frame clones and misses some; the assay was immunoSEQ multiplex PCR. This sample has 13,000 or so clones; 65% to 80% occur once, and the top ten carry approximately 15%. About this clone: Its specificity is unknown.

Sequencing used cells from a culture (not recorded whether cultured in vitro). This sequence originates from a human donor with melanoma.

The CDR3 here is CASSFLPGQLLTGANVLTF. The CDR3 coding sequence is TGCGCCAGCAGCTTTCTTCCGGGACAGCTATTGACTGGGGCCAACGTCCTGACTTTC. This rearrangement joins TRBV5-1 to TRBJ2-6, with 7 bases matching TRBD1. The V and J ends lost 2 bases and 2 bases, in that order; junction bases with no gene match: 13. Germline values: CDR1 SGHRS, CDR2 YFSETQ. The CDR3 consists of 19 residues.